This T cell receptor beta chain is from a study of T cells in Graves' hyperthyroidism and ophthalmopathy (dated by TCRdb to between 2018 and 2021). For the study in its entirety: Peripheral blood samples were taken at the time of initial diagnosis, prior to any treatment. TCR V-J signatures able to tell the groups apart were searched for in a discovery cohort of around 95 patients, of whom roughly 42 had Graves' ophthalmopathy and roughly 58 had stable Graves' hyperthyroidism. Whether ophthalmopathy could be predicted prospectively was tested in an independent validation cohort made up of approximately 19 hyperthyroidism patients plus 17 patients who later progressed to ophthalmopathy. For training and testing, the 100 or so patients in the discovery cohort were randomly divided in a 7:3 ratio. In addition, the study compared T-cell repertoires in thyroid tissue and in blood from five to seven Graves' hyperthyroidism patients. After blood sampling, hyperthyroidism patients were treated with methimazole at a starting dose of 30 mg daily, and ophthalmopathy patients were treated with high-dose intravenous methylprednisolone. The paper describes TCR Vbeta CDR3 sequencing of around 140 peripheral blood samples, made up of 43 ophthalmopathy patients, some 80 hyperthyroidism patients and roughly 17 progressor patients. The study at large found these results: Sample size was not statistically predetermined, and investigators were not blinded to group allocation. Most expanded thyroid clonotypes (frequency above 0.001) were also detected in blood, suggesting blood repertoires may reflect thyroid immune responses. A 13 V-J signature model separated ophthalmopathy from stable hyperthyroidism, with about 88% sensitivity and 81.08% specificity in cross-validation and 80%/75% in testing. In validation, progression to ophthalmopathy was predicted by the model with 70% to 71% sensitivity and just over 72% specificity, a median of about 6 months before onset.

This clonotype occurred a few times. No antigen is known for it. Base quality data are lacking; no much larger clone is found one base away. Including cysteine and phenylalanine, the CDR3 has 14 amino acids. Only the CDR3 DNA stays, 42 bases, in frame from base 1. From the germline V gene (reference sequence), CDR1 is DFQATT and CDR2 is SNEGSKA. V loses 4 bases at its end and J loses 3 bases; junction bases beyond the gene matches: 4. TCR beta CDR3 regions were amplified from RNA transcripts. For the first round of RT-PCR on the TCR CDR3, the HTBI primer set was used together with the Qiagen OneStep RT-PCR kit. The libraries were constructed in a second round of multiplex PCR and then size-selected and purified. Sequencing of the libraries was done on an Illumina HiSeq2000 using paired-end 100 bp reads. The authors processed their data as follows. Raw data were processed with SOAPnuke, discarding reads with adapters, uncalled bases, mean Phred below 15, or no exact constant-primer or identifier match. High-quality paired reads were merged using COPE v1.2.5, and each unique nucleotide sequence was defined as a clonotype. MiTCR v1.1 was used to align clonotypes to the IMGT TRBV, TRBD and TRBJ reference segments. Only V-J combinations with frequency above 0.0001, covering 99% to 99.2% of repertoires, were analysed. A TCS score was defined as the ratio of F50 (clonal expansion) to E x V (chaos), with BLOSUM62-based TCRdist applied between CDR3 peptides within each V-J. Welch's t-statistics and random forest reduced 500 to 650 V-J features to about 13, which were used in a naive Bayes classifier (R e1071). The public reads were reprocessed in TCRdb via fastp at Q25 and MiXCR, keeping in-frame beta chains. Records with the same CDR3 protein are collapsed into one entry carrying the most frequent genes and DNA. Here the V and J calls rest on TCRdb's processing, not on the authors' analysis. Here the sample has roughly 720,000 distinct CDR3 sequences; around 15% occur a single time. The top ten constitute around 16% of the sample.

Stable Graves' hyperthyroidism was defined as no progression to ophthalmopathy during 18 months of follow-up. The hyperthyroidism patients were between 18 and 65 years old and newly diagnosed, with a disease duration of less than 2 months. Any patient with an uncontrolled infection, another autoimmune disease, pregnancy or lactation was excluded. Diagnoses were established on the basis of clinical symptoms, serum thyroxine and TRAb, thyroid ultrasound, and orbital computed tomography. Ficoll-Paque density gradient centrifugation was used to isolate PBMCs from about 10 ml of fresh peripheral blood. Total RNA was extracted using Trizol reagent, and RNA quality was assessed on an Agilent 2100 Bioanalyzer.

The chain links TRBV20-1 with TRBJ1-4, and 8 junction bases match TRBD1. This sequence originates from a man between 50 and 59 years old with Graves' hyperthyroidism. Sequencing used blood. The DNA sequence is as follows: TGCAGTGCTACCCCGGGACAGGCTAATGAAAAACTGTTTTTT. It translates as CSATPGQANEKLFF.